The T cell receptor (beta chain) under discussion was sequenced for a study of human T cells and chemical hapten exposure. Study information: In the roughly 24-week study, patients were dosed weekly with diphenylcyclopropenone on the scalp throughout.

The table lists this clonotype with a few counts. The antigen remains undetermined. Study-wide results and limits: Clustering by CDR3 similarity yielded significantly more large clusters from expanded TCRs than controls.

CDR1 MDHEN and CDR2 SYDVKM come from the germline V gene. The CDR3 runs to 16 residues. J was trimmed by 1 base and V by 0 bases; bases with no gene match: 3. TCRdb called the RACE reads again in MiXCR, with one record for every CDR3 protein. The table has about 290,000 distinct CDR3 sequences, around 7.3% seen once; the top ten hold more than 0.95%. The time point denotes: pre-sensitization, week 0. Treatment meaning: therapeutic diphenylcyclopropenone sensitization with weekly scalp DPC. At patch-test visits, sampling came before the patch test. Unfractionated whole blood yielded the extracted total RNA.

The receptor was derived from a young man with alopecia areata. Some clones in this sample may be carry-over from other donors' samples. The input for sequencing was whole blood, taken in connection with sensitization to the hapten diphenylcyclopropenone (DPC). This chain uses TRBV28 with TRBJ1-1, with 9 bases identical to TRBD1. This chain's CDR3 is CASSLWGQGKNTEAFF. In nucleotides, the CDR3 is TGTGCCAGCAGTTTATGGGGACAGGGAAAGAACACTGAAGCTTTCTTT.